Described below is a single T cell receptor beta chain sequence and its context. Some clones are missing from TCRdb's copy, which holds only in-frame ones; the method was immunoSEQ multiplex PCR. The data show about 230,000 clones, with approximately 82% seen just once and roughly 9.4% held by the top ten. Germline CDR1 is GTSNPN and CDR2 is SVGIG (reference sequence). V shed 5 bases, J shed 4 bases, and the junction held 8 bases outside the gene matches. This CDR3 is built from 14 residues. The sample originates from a study of blood T cell repertoires in COVID-19. This TCR was recovered from a man between 35 and 55 years old with active or convalescent COVID-19. The sequenced sample was peripheral blood. J is TRBJ2-7 and V is TRBV30; 10 bases match TRBD1. The CDR3 is CAWEPGQGTYEQYF. In DNA, the CDR3 is TGTGCCTGGGAACCGGGACAGGGGACATACGAGCAGTACTTC. The variable domain in full, completed from reference TRBV30 and TRBJ2-7, reads SQTIHQWPATLVQPVGSPLSLECTVEGTSNPNLYWYRQAAGRGLQLLFYSVGIGQISSEVPQNLSASRPQDRQFILSSKKLLLSDSGFYLCAWEPGQGTYEQYFGPGTRLTVT.